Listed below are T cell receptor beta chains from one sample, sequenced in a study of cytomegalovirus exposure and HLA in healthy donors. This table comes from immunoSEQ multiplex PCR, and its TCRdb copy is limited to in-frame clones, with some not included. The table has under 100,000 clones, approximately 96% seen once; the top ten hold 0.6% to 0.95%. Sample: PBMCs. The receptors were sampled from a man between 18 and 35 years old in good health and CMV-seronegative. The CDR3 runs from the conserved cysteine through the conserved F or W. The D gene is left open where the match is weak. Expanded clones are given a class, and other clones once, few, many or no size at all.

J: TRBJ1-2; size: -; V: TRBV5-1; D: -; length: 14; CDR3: CASSLTDSNYGYTF; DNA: TGCGCCAGCAGCTTGACGGACAGCAACTATGGCTACACCTTC
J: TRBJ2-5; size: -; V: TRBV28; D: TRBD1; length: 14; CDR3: CASSLATGEETQYF; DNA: TGTGCCAGCAGTTTGGCGACAGGGGAAGAGACCCAGTACTTC
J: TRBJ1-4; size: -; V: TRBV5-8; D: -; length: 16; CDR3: CASSSIGPGANEKLFF; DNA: TGTGCCAGCAGCTCCATCGGGCCGGGAGCTAATGAAAAACTGTTTTTT
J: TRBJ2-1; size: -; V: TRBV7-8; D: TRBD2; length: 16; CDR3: CASSLSLAGGYNEQFF; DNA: TGTGCCAGCAGCTTGTCCCTAGCGGGGGGATACAATGAGCAGTTCTTC
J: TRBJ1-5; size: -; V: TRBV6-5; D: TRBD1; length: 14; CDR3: CASTGGASNQPQHF; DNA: TGTGCCAGTACAGGGGGCGCGAGCAATCAGCCCCAGCATTTT
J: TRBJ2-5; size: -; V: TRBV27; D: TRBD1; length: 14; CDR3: CASSIYRGLETQYF; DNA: TGTGCCAGCAGTATATACAGGGGGCTAGAGACCCAGTACTTC
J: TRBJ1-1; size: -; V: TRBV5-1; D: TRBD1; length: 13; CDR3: CASSGDRVTEAFF; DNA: TGCGCCAGCAGCGGGGACAGGGTAACTGAAGCTTTCTTT
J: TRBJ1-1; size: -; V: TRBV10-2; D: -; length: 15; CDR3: CASSEAGSGLPEAFF; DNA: TGCGCCAGCAGTGAGGCGGGTAGCGGGCTCCCTGAAGCTTTCTTT
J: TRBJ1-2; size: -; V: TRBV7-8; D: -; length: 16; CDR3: CASSLAPQEANYGYTF; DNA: TGTGCCAGCAGCTTAGCCCCGCAGGAAGCTAACTATGGCTACACCTTC
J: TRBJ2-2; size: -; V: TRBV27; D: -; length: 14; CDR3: CASSSVRNTGELFF; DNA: TGTGCCAGCAGTTCAGTCAGAAACACCGGGGAGCTGTTTTTT
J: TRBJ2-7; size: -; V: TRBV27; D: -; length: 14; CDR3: CASSLLEKTYEQYF; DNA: TGTGCCAGCAGTTTATTAGAGAAAACCTACGAGCAGTACTTC
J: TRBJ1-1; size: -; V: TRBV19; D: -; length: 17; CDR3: CASSISLGGLMNTEAFF; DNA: TGTGCCAGTAGTATCTCGCTGGGGGGGCTGATGAACACTGAAGCTTTCTTT
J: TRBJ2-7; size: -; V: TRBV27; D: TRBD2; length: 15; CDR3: CASTQTLAGQYEQYF; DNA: TGTGCCAGCACCCAGACACTAGCGGGACAATACGAGCAGTACTTC
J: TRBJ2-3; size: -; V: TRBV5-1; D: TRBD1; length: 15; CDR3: CASSLTGVSTDTQYF; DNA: TGCGCCAGCAGCTTAACAGGGGTTTCCACAGATACGCAGTATTTT
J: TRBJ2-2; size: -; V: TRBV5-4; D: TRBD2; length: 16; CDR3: CASSPVGGGNTGELFF; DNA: TGTGCCAGCAGCCCCGTAGGCGGGGGGAACACCGGGGAGCTGTTTTTT
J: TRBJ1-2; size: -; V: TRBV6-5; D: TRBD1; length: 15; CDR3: CASSYSTGGNYGYTF; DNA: TGTGCCAGCAGTTACTCGACAGGGGGGAACTATGGCTACACCTTC
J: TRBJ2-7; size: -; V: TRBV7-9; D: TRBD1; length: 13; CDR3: CASRLDRVNEQYF; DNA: TGTGCCAGCAGATTGGACAGGGTAAACGAGCAGTACTTC
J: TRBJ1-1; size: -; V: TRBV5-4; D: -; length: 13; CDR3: CASSPRGGLEAFF; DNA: TGTGCCAGCAGCCCCCGGGGGGGACTTGAAGCTTTCTTT
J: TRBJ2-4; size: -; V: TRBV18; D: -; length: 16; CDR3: CASSPSVNRELNIQYF; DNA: TGTGCCAGCTCACCATCTGTTAATCGCGAACTAAACATTCAGTACTTC
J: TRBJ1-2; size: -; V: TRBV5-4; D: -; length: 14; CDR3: CASIQVGTNYGYTF; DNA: TGTGCCAGCATCCAGGTCGGCACTAACTATGGCTACACCTTC
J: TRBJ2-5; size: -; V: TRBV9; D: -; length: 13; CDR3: CASSVGHQETQYF; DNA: TGTGCCAGCAGCGTAGGGCATCAGGAGACCCAGTACTTC
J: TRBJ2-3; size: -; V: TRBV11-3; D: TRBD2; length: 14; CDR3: CASLAGGSTDTQYF; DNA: TGTGCCAGCCTCGCGGGAGGCAGCACAGATACGCAGTATTTT
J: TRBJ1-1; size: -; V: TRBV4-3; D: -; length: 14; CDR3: CASSLAGGNTEAFF; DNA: TGCGCCAGCAGCCTAGCCGGCGGAAACACTGAAGCTTTCTTT
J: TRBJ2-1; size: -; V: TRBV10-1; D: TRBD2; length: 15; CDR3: CASSDGLAGGIEQFF; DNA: TGCGCCAGCAGTGACGGGCTAGCGGGAGGAATCGAGCAGTTCTTC
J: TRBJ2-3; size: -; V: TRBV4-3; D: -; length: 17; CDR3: CASSQAWATATTDTQYF; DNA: TGCGCCAGCAGCCAAGCCTGGGCTACGGCTACGACAGATACGCAGTATTTT
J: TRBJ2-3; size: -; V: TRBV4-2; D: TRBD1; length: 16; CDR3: CASSPRTGEYVDTQYF; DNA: TGTGCCAGCAGCCCTAGGACAGGGGAGTATGTAGATACGCAGTATTTT
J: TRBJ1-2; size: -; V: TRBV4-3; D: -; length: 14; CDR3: CASSDSARDYGYTF; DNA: TGCGCCAGCAGTGACTCCGCCAGGGACTATGGCTACACCTTC
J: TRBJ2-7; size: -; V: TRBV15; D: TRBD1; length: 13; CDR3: CATSTGEPYEQYF; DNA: TGTGCCACCAGTACAGGGGAACCCTACGAGCAGTACTTC
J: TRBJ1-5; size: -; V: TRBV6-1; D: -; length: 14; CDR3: CASSEIGGNQPQHF; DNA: TGTGCCAGCAGTGAAATCGGGGGAAATCAGCCCCAGCATTTT
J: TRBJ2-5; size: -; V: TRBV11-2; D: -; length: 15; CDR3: CASCLGGTYQETQYF; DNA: TGTGCCAGCTGCCTAGGTGGCACGTACCAAGAGACCCAGTACTTC
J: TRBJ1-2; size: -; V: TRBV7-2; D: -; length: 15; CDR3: CASSFLTGSNYGYTF; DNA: TGTGCCAGCAGCTTTCTCACGGGTTCGAACTATGGCTACACCTTC
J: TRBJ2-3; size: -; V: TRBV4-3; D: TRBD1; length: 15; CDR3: CASSQRDRGADTQYF; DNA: TGCGCCAGCAGCCAACGCGACAGGGGGGCAGATACGCAGTATTTT
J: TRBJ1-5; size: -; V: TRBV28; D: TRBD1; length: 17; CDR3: CASRDRDRGYSNQPQHF; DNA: TGTGCCAGCAGGGACCGGGACAGAGGATATAGCAATCAGCCCCAGCATTTT
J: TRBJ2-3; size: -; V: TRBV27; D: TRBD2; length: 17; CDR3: CASSPTSGRAITDTQYF; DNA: TGTGCCAGCAGTCCCACTAGCGGGAGGGCCATTACAGATACGCAGTATTTT
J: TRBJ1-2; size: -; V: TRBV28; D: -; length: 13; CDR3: CASSFPLNYGYTF; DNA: TGTGCCAGCAGTTTTCCCTTAAACTATGGCTACACCTTC
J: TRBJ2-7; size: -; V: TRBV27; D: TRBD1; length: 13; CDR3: CASSPGQDYEQYF; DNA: TGTGCCAGCAGTCCGGGACAGGACTACGAGCAGTACTTC
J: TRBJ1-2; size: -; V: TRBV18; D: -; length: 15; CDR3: CASSPNPTGNYGYTF; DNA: TGTGCCAGCTCACCCAACCCGACAGGTAACTATGGCTACACCTTC
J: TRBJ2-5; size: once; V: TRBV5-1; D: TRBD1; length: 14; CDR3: CASRWTGEGETQYF; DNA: TGCGCCAGCAGGTGGACAGGGGAGGGAGAGACCCAGTACTTC
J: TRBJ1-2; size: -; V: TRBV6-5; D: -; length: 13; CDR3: CASRYDMNYGYTF; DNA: TGTGCCAGCAGGTACGACATGAACTATGGCTACACCTTC
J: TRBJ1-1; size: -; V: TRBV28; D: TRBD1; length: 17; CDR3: CASSPSSPGQGDAEAFF; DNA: TGTGCCAGCAGTCCCTCATCTCCGGGACAGGGAGACGCTGAAGCTTTCTTT
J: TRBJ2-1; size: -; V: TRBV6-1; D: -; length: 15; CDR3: CASSEARSSYNEQFF; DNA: TGTGCCAGCAGTGAAGCTCGTAGCTCCTACAATGAGCAGTTCTTC
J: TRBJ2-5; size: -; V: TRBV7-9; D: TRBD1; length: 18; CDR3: CASSLDPRTGTPQETQYF; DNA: TGTGCCAGCAGCTTAGACCCCCGGACAGGGACACCCCAAGAGACCCAGTACTTC
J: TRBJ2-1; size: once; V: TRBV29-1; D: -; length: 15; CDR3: CSVHTPPRGKNEQFF; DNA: TGCAGCGTGCATACCCCTCCCCGAGGCAAGAATGAGCAGTTCTTC
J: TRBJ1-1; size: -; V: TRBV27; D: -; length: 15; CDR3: CASSLNSGWNTEAFF; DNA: TGTGCCAGCAGTTTAAACTCAGGGTGGAACACTGAAGCTTTCTTT
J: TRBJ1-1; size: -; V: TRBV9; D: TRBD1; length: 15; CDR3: CASSPRTGYTTEAFF; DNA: TGTGCCAGCAGCCCCCGGACAGGGTATACCACTGAAGCTTTCTTT
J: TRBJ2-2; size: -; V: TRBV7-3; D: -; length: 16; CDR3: CASSLMPGVLAGELFF; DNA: TGTGCCAGCAGCTTAATGCCCGGAGTCCTAGCCGGGGAGCTGTTTTTT
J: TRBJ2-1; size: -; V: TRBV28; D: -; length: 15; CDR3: CASLKPARGYNEQFF; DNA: TGTGCCAGCCTAAAACCCGCCCGAGGCTACAATGAGCAGTTCTTC
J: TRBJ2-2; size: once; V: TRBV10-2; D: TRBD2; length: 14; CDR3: CASRAGGDTGELFF; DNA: TGCGCCAGCAGAGCGGGAGGGGACACCGGGGAGCTGTTTTTT
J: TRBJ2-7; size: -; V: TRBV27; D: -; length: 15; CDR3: CASRLQGHSSYEQYF; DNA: TGTGCCAGCAGACTACAGGGCCATAGCTCCTACGAGCAGTACTTC
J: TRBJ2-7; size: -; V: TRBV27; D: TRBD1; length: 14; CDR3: CASSWGQGAYEQYF; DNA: TGTGCCAGCAGTTGGGGACAGGGGGCCTACGAGCAGTACTTC
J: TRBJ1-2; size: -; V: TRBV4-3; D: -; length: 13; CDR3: CASSQDVAVGYTF; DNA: TGCGCCAGCAGCCAAGATGTGGCAGTTGGCTACACCTTC
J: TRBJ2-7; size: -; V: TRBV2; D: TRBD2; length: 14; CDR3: CASSQRGAGGEQYF; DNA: TGTGCCAGCAGTCAACGGGGGGCGGGGGGCGAGCAGTACTTC
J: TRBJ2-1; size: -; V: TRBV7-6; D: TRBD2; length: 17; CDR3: CASSLGGGGGSYNEQFF; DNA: TGTGCCAGCAGCTTAGGGGGCGGGGGGGGCTCCTACAATGAGCAGTTCTTC